This T cell receptor beta chain was recorded in a study of vaccination effects on CD4 cells after COVID-19. Generated by immunoSEQ multiplex PCR, the TCRdb table keeps only in-frame clones and is missing some. Of over 25,000 clones in the sample, roughly 73% are singletons; the top ten hold 22%. Trimming removed 4 bases from V and 7 bases from J, with 8 bases in between. CDR3 length equals 12 residues. Germline CDR1 is KGHSH and CDR2 is LQKENI. Antigen-specific CD4+ T cell clonotypes were called by their expansion after viral peptide-pool culture in ViraFEST. Isolating CD4+ T cells followed more than 9 days of culture. Previously uninfected by SARS-CoV-2, the vaccine recipients also showed negative nucleocapsid antibodies. For each well, over 1.5 million PBMC were cultured with 10 IU/ml IL-2 and roughly 9.8 ug/ml peptides. A half-medium replacement with IL-2 medium was carried out on days 3 and 7. A word on this clone: Antigen unknown.

This sample comprised CD4+ T cells from PBMCs cultured with HCoV-NL63 spike peptides, obtained before COVID-19 vaccination. This receptor was identified in a human donor who received a COVID-19 vaccine. V gene TRBV18 combines with J gene TRBJ1-3; D may be TRBD1 (6 bases). CDR3: CASSLDRNTIYF. CDR3 DNA: TGTGCCAGCTCACTCGACAGGAACACCATATATTTT.